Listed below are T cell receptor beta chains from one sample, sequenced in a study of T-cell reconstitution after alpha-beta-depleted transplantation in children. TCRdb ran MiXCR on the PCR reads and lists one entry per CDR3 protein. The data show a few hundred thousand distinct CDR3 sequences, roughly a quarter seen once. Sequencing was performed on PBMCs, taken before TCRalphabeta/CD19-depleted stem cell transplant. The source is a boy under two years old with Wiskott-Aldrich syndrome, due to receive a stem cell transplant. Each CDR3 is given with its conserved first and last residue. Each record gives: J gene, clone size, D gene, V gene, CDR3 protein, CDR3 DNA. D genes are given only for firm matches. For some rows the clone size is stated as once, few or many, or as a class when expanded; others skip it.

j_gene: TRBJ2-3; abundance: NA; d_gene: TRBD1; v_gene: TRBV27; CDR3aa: CASSLLGQGSADTQYF; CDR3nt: TGTGCCAGCAGTTTATTAGGACAGGGGTCCGCAGATACGCAGTATTTT
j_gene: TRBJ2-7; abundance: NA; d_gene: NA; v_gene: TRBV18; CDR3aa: CASSPIGSSYEQYF; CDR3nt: TGTGCCAGCTCACCAATAGGGAGCTCCTACGAGCAGTACTTC
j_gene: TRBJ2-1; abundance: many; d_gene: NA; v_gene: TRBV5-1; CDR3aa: CASSLERSSYNEQFF; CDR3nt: TGCGCCAGCAGCTTGGAACGGAGCTCCTACAATGAGCAGTTCTTC
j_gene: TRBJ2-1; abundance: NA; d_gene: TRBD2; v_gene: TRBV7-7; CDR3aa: CASSLVGTDGTSGKVNEQFF; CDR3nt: TGTGCCAGCAGCTTAGTAGGGACAGACGGGACTAGCGGGAAGGTGAATGAGCAGTTCTTC
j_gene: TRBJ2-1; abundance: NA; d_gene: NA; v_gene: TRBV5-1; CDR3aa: CASSLEWSSYNEQFF; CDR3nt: TGCGCCAGCAGCTTGGAGTGGAGCTCCTACAATGAGCAGTTCTTC
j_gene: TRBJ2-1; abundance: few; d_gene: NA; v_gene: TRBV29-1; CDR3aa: CSVEGGSSSYNEQFF; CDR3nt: TGCAGCGTTGAAGGGGGTAGTAGCTCCTACAATGAGCAGTTCTTC
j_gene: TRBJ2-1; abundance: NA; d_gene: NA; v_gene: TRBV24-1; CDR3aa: CATSDWGRWYNEQFF; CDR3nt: TGTGCCACCAGTGATTGGGGGAGATGGTACAATGAGCAGTTCTTC
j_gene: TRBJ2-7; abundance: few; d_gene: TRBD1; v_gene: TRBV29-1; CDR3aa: CSVRDRGLEQYF; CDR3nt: TGCAGCGTTCGGGACAGGGGGCTTGAGCAGTACTTC
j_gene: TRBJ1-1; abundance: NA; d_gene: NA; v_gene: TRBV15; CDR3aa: CATSLWQGVTEAFF; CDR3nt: TGTGCCACCAGTCTTTGGCAGGGCGTAACTGAAGCTTTCTTT
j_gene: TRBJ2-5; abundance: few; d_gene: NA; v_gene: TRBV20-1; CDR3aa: CSASRGYGETQYF; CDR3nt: TGCAGTGCTAGCAGGGGATATGGAGAGACCCAGTACTTC
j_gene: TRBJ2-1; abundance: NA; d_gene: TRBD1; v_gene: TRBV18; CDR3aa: CASSPRTGASYNEQFF; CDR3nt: TGTGCCAGCTCACCACGGACAGGGGCCTCCTACAATGAGCAGTTCTTC
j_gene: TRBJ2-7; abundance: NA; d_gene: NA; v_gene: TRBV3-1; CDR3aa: CASSQTVGEQYF; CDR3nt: TGTGCCAGCAGCCAAACGGTTGGCGAGCAGTACTTC
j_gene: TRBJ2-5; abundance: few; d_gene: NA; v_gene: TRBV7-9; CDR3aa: CASSFAYLETQYF; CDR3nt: TGTGCCAGCAGCTTTGCATATTTGGAGACCCAGTACTTC
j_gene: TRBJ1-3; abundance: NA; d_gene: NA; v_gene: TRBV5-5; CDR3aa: CASSNYDSPSGNTIYF; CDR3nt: TGTGCCAGCAGCAACTATGACAGCCCCTCTGGAAACACCATATATTTT
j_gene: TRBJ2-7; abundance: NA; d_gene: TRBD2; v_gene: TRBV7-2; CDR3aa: CASSLGPSGRVYEQYF; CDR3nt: TGTGCCAGCAGCTTAGGTCCTAGCGGGAGGGTTTACGAGCAGTACTTC
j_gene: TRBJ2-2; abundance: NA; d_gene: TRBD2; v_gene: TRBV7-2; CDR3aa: CASGSTSGRRAGELFF; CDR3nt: TGTGCCAGCGGCAGCACTAGCGGGAGACGGGCCGGGGAGCTGTTTTTT
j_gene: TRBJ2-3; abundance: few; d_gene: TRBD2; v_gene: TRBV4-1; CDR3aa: CASSQGLAGLGVGTDTQYF; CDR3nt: TGCGCCAGCAGCCAAGGCCTAGCGGGACTGGGGGTTGGCACAGATACGCAGTATTTT
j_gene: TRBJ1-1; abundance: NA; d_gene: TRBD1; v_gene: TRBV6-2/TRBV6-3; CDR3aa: CASSYSSLTPGQEHRTEAFF; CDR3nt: TGTGCCAGCAGTTACTCCTCCTTAACCCCGGGACAGGAACACCGCACTGAAGCTTTCTTT
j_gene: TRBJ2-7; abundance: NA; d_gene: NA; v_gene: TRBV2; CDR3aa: CASSEQTYTYEQYF; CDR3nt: TGTGCCAGCAGTGAACAGACGTACACCTACGAGCAGTACTTC
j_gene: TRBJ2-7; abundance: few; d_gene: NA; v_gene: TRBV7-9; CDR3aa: CASSLVRVRRSYEQYF; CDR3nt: TGTGCCAGCAGCTTAGTGAGAGTTCGGCGGAGCTACGAGCAGTACTTC
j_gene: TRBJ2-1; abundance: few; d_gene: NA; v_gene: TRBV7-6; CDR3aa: CASSRSSGPYNEQFF; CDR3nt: TGTGCCAGCAGCCGGAGCAGCGGACCGTACAATGAGCAGTTCTTC
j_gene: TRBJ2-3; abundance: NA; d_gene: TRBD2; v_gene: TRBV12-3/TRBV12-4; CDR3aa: CASSLSGSPDTQYF; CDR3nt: TGTGCCAGCAGCCTCAGCGGGAGTCCAGATACGCAGTATTTT
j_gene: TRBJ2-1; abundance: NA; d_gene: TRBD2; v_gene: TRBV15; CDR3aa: CATSRDPGSLAGGTNEQFF; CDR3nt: TGTGCCACCAGCAGAGACCCGGGCTCCCTAGCGGGAGGGACCAATGAGCAGTTCTTC
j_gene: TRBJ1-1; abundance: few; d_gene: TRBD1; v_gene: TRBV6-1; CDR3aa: CASGALTGMETFF; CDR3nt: TGTGCCAGCGGAGCCTTGACAGGGATGGAAACTTTCTTT
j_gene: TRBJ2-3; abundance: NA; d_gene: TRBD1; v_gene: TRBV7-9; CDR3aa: CASSDDRVPDTQYF; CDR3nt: TGTGCCAGCAGCGACGACAGGGTCCCAGATACGCAGTATTTT
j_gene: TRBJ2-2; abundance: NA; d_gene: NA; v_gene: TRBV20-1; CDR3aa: CSARNVMGSPTGELFF; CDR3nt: TGCAGTGCTAGAAATGTGATGGGAAGCCCCACCGGGGAGCTGTTTTTT
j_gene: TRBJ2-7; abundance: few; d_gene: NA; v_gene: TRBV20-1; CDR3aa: CSARPTGTTPYEQYF; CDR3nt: TGCAGTGCTAGACCCACGGGGACCACCCCCTACGAGCAGTACTTC
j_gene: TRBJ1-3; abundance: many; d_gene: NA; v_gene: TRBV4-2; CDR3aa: CASSQGREVGNTIYF; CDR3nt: TGTGCCAGCAGCCAAGGTCGTGAAGTAGGAAACACCATATATTTT
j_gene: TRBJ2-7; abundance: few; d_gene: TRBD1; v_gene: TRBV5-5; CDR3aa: CASSSQGVSSYEQYF; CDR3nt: TGTGCCAGCAGCTCGCAGGGGGTGAGCTCCTACGAGCAGTACTTC
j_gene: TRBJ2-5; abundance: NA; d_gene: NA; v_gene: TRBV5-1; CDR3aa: CASSRSVGETQYF; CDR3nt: TGCGCCAGCAGCCGTTCAGTAGGAGAGACCCAGTACTTC
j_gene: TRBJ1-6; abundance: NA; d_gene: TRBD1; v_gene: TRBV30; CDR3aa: CACRTGDNSPLHF; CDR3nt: TGTGCCTGTAGGACAGGGGATAATTCACCCCTCCACTTT
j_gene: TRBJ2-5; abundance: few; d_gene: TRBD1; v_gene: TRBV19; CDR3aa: CASKNRGRGLQETQYF; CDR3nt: TGTGCCAGCAAGAACAGGGGAAGGGGCCTACAAGAGACCCAGTACTTC
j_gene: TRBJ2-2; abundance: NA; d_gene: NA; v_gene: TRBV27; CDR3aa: CASSSRGPHTGELFF; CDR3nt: TGTGCCAGCAGTTCCCGAGGGCCTCACACCGGGGAGCTGTTTTTT
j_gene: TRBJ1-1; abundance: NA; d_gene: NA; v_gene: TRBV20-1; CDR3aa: CSVPRGAMNTEAFF; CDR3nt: TGCAGTGTGCCGAGGGGGGCCATGAACACTGAAGCTTTCTTT
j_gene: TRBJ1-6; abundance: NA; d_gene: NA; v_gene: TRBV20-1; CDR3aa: CSASSGGSPLHF; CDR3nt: TGCAGTGCTAGTTCAGGAGGTTCACCCCTCCACTTT
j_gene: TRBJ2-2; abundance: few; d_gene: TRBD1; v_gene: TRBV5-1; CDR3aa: CASSRQGTTGELFF; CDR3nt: TGCGCCAGCAGCCGACAGGGAACCACCGGGGAGCTGTTTTTT
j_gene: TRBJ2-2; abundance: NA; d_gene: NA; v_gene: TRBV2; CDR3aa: CASSPRVTTGELFF; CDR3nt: TGTGCCAGCAGTCCTAGGGTTACCACCGGGGAGCTGTTTTTT
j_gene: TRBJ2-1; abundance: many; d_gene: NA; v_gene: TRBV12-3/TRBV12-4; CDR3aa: CASRGSYNEQFF; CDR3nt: TGCGCCAGCAGGGGCTCCTACAATGAGCAGTTCTTC
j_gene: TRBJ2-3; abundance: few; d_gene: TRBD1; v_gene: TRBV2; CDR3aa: CASRGSHRGEFTDTQYF; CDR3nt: TGTGCCAGCAGAGGCTCCCACAGGGGAGAGTTCACAGATACGCAGTATTTT
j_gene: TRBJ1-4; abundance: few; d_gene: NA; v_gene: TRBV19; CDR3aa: CASETAGTANEKLFF; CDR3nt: TGTGCCAGTGAAACCGCGGGGACCGCTAATGAAAAACTGTTTTTT
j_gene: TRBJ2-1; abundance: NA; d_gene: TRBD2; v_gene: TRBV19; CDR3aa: CASSMQRGSYNEQFF; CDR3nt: TGTGCCAGTAGTATGCAGCGGGGCTCCTACAATGAGCAGTTCTTC
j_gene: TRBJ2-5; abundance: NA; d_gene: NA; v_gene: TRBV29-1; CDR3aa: CTVGGQETQYF; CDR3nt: TGCACCGTGGGTGGACAAGAGACCCAGTACTTC
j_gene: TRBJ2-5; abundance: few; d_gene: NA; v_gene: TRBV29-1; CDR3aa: CSVDAYQETQYF; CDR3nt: TGCAGCGTTGATGCCTACCAAGAGACCCAGTACTTC
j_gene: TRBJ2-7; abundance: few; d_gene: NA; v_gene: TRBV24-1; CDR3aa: CATSEGEWEQYF; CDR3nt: TGTGCCACCAGTGAAGGGGAATGGGAGCAGTACTTC
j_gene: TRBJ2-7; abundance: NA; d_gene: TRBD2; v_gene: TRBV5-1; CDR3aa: CASSLIASGAYEQYF; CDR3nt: TGCGCCAGCAGCTTGATCGCTAGCGGGGCCTACGAGCAGTACTTC
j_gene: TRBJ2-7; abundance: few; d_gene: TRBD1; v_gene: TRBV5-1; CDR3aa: CASSYRDRAYEQYF; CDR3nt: TGCGCCAGCAGCTACCGGGACAGGGCCTACGAGCAGTACTTC
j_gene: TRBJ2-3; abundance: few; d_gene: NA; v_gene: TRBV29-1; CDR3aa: CSVDGGFTDTQYF; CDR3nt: TGCAGCGTTGACGGCGGATTCACAGATACGCAGTATTTT
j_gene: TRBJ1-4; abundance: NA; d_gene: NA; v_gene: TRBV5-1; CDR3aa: CASSTGTAGGEKLFF; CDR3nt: TGCGCCAGCAGCACAGGGACGGCCGGTGGTGAAAAACTGTTTTTT
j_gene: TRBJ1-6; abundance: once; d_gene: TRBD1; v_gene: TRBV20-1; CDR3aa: CSAPGTQGGNSPLHF; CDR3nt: TGCAGTGCCCCCGGGACACAGGGGGGGAATTCACCCCTCCACTTT
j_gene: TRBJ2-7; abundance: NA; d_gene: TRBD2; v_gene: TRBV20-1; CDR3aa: CPSGGGSVSSYEQYF; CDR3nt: TGCCCATCAGGAGGCGGGAGCGTCAGCTCCTACGAGCAGTACTTC
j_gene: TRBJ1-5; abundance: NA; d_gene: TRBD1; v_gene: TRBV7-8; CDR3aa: CASSLRDRRYSNQPQHF; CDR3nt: TGTGCCAGCAGCCTCCGGGACAGGAGATATAGCAATCAGCCCCAGCATTTT